The next 8 T cell receptor beta chains were all read from a single sample in a study of blood T cell repertoires in COVID-19. Assay used: immunoSEQ multiplex PCR; TCRdb lists only in-frame clones, some missing. Of roughly 45,000 clones listed, 65% to 90% are singletons. The sample comprised peripheral blood. Source of these receptors: a woman aged 80 or over with COVID-19, enrolled during active disease.

The V gene is TRBV30, the J gene TRBJ2-7; D possibly corresponds to TRBD1 (6 bases). The CDR3 length is 12 residues. V lost 0 bases to trimming and J lost 4 bases, with 7 bases between them. Germline CDR1 GTSNPN, CDR2 SVGIG (reference sequence). CDR3 sequence: CAWSVDRYEQYF. The CDR3 region has the DNA TGTGCCTGGAGTGTCGACAGGTACGAGCAGTACTTC.

The chain links TRBV12-5 to TRBJ1-1; D gene uncertain. Trimming took 5 bases from V and 1 from J, leaving 8 bases between them. From germline, CDR1 is LGHNT and CDR2 FRNRAP. CDR3 length equals 13 residues. CDR3 sequence reads: CASGVTANTEAFF. The CDR3 DNA follows: TGTGCTAGTGGTGTTACAGCGAACACTGAAGCTTTCTTT.

The chain employs TRBV5-1 and TRBJ2-7, with D possibly matching TRBD1 (5 bases). V was pared by 4 bases and J by 3 bases, with 17 bases between. Germline V gives CDR1 SGHRS, CDR2 YFSETQ. The CDR3 has 15 residues. The DNA of the CDR3 is TGCGCCAGCAGCGCTGCGGCAGGGAACTTCTACGAGCAGTACTTC. It specifies CASSAAAGNFYEQYF. The entire variable domain, with the rest obtained from reference TRBV5-1 and TRBJ2-7, is as follows: KAGVTQTPRYLIKTRGQQVTLSCSPISGHRSVSWYQQTPGQGLQFLFEYFSETQRNKGNFPGRFSGRQFSNSRSEMNVSTLELGDSALYLCASSAAAGNFYEQYFGPGTRLTVT.

The CDR3 DNA reads TGTGCCAGCAGTTTTTACGGGAGGGGCCTTAGCAATCAGCCCCAGCATTTT. Its translation: CASSFYGRGLSNQPQHF. The gene calls are TRBV28 and TRBJ1-5, with D perhaps TRBD1 (5 bases). V shed 3 bases and J shed 0 bases, with 15 bases lying between them. There are 17 residues in the CDR3. CDR1 and CDR2 from the germline V gene are MDHEN and SYDVKM. The whole variable domain, remainder taken from reference TRBV28 and TRBJ1-5, is DVKVTQSSRYLVKRTGEKVFLECVQDMDHENMFWYRQDPGLGLRLIYFSYDVKMKEKGDIPEGYSVSREKKERFSLILESASTNQTSMYLCASSFYGRGLSNQPQHFGDGTRLSIL.

The rearrangement links TRBV2 to TRBJ1-6; D perhaps matches TRBD1 (6 bases). This CDR3 spans 14 amino acids. Deletions cut 6 bases from V and 5 bases from J, with 11 bases between. Germline V gives CDR1 SNHLY, CDR2 FYNNEI. The CDR3 DNA is TGTGCCAGCAGGCGCAGGGGAAATAATTCACCCCTCCACTTT. Protein: CASRRRGNNSPLHF.

V and J are TRBV11-2 and TRBJ2-5; D may be TRBD1 (6 bases). V gave up 0 bases and J gave up 5 bases, with 13 bases separating them. The CDR3 runs to 15 residues. Germline V CDR1 and CDR2: SGHAT, FQNNGV. The CDR3 sequence: CASSLEVQGQETQYF. CDR3 sequence (DNA): TGTGCCAGCAGCTTAGAGGTGCAGGGGCAGGAGACCCAGTACTTC.

The chain carries TRBV5-1 and TRBJ1-2; 10 nucleotides match TRBD1. Germline CDR1 and CDR2: SGHRS and YFSETQ. The ends lost 4 bases at V and 0 bases at J; junction bases unmatched: 3. The CDR3 is 15 amino acids. As DNA, the CDR3 is TGCGCCAGCAGCGCGACAGGGGGCACTAACTATGGCTACACCTTC. As protein: CASSATGGTNYGYTF. Full variable domain (remainder filled in from reference TRBV5-1 and TRBJ1-2): KAGVTQTPRYLIKTRGQQVTLSCSPISGHRSVSWYQQTPGQGLQFLFEYFSETQRNKGNFPGRFSGRQFSNSRSEMNVSTLELGDSALYLCASSATGGTNYGYTFGSGTRLTVV.

This rearrangement joins TRBV30 to TRBJ1-3; maybe TRBD1 (5 bases). The germline gives CDR1 GTSNPN, CDR2 SVGIG (reference sequence). V was shortened by 0 bases and J by 4 bases, with 19 bases between the two germline ends. This CDR3 region has 17 residues. The CDR3 loop is CAWSVRRRQLRGNTIYF. CDR3 DNA: TGTGCCTGGAGTGTACGGCGACGACAGTTACGAGGAAACACCATATATTTT.